This record looks at one T cell receptor beta chain sequence and its context. Its antigen is unknown. Germline CDR1 SNHLY, CDR2 FYNNEI. With 6 bases removed from V and 6 bases from J, the gap between germline ends came to 12 bases. This CDR3 contains 13 residues. The data are from a study of cytomegalovirus exposure and HLA in healthy donors. Findings and caveats of the study: Among immune exposure information, only CMV serostatus was available.

With 60 Vbeta and 13 Jbeta primers, the PCR was carried out. Sequenced by immunoSEQ multiplex PCR; TCRdb stores in-frame clones only, minus some. The table shows under 150,000 clones, with about 80% occurring only once. Source material: PBMCs. This receptor was obtained from a woman in her 50s in good health and CMV-seronegative. The J gene is TRBJ1-5, the V gene TRBV2; a weak D match, TRBD1 (5 bases). This CDR3 is CASRGEGIQPQHF. The DNA for the CDR3 is TGTGCCAGCAGGGGGGAGGGTATTCAGCCCCAGCATTTT. The variable domain in full, with the rest retrieved from reference TRBV2 and TRBJ1-5, is EPEVTQTPSHQVTQMGQEVILRCVPISNHLYFYWYRQILGQKVEFLVSFYNNEISEKSEIFDDQFSVERPDGSNFTLKIRSTKLEDSAMYFCASRGEGIQPQHFGDGTRLSIL.